The present T cell receptor beta chain was sequenced within a study of vaccination effects on CD4 cells after COVID-19. Study-level background: The second dose preceded post-vaccine samples by a median of 72 days. Whole-study results and caveats: Marked contraction was observed in infection-induced and vaccine-induced clones late after vaccination. Missing from the study were early post-infection timepoints, and its convalescent patients were few.

A note on this clone: Its cognate antigen is unknown.

Before any sequencing was done, the ViraFEST assay used viral peptide pools to expand antigen-specific CD4+ T cells. Isolation of CD4+ T cells took place after 10 days of culture. The vaccine given was either BNT162b2 or mRNA-1273, in two doses. Culturing of around 2 million PBMC per well took place with roughly 9.4 IU/ml IL-2 and 9 to 10 ug/ml peptides. Looked up from germline, CDR1 is SGHKS and CDR2 is YYEKEE (reference sequence). Trimming took 10 bases from V and 5 from J, leaving 13 bases between them. The CDR3 is made up of 12 amino acids. The method was immunoSEQ multiplex PCR; TCRdb's version includes in-frame clones alone and lacks a portion of them. The sample shows roughly 30,000 clones, approximately 71% of them seen only once.

The receptor comes from a human donor who received a COVID-19 vaccine. V usage is TRBV5-5 and J usage is TRBJ2-1, with D possibly matching TRBD1 (6 bases). Sequencing was performed on CD4+ T cells from PBMCs cultured with HCoV-NL63 spike peptides, taken after COVID-19 vaccination. DNA for the CDR3: TGTGCCGGGGCCCAGGGGAACAATGAGCAGTTCTTC. Its translation is CAGAQGNNEQFF.